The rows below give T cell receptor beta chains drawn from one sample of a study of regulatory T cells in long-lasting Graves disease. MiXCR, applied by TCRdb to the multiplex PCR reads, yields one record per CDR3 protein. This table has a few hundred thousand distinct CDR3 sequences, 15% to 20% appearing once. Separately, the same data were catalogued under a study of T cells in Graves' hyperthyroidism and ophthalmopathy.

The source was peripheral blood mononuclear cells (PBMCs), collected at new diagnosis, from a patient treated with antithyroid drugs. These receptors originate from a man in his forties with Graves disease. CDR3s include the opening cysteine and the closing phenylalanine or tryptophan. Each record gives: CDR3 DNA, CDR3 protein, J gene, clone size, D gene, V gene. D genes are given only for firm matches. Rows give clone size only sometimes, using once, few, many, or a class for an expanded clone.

TGTGCCAGCAGCCAAGGGCGGTCCAGCCACAATCAGCCCCAGCATTTT	CASSQGRSSHNQPQHF	TRBJ1-5	.	.	TRBV3-1
TGTGCCAGCACCAGGACAGGGCCCACTGAAGCTTTCTTT	CASTRTGPTEAFF	TRBJ1-1	.	TRBD1	TRBV12-3/TRBV12-4
TGCGCCAGCAGCCCGGGACAGGAGCAGTTCTTC	CASSPGQEQFF	TRBJ2-1	few	TRBD1	TRBV5-1
TGTGCCAGCAGCCCACGGACAGGGGTAAAAGAGCAGTACTTC	CASSPRTGVKEQYF	TRBJ2-7	few	TRBD1	TRBV7-2
TGTGCCAGCAGCTTTGGGGGGCCAGCTAACTATGGCTACACCTTC	CASSFGGPANYGYTF	TRBJ1-2	.	.	TRBV7-9
TGTGCCAGCAGCCAAGAGGGACTTACTTACAATGAGCAGTTCTTC	CASSQEGLTYNEQFF	TRBJ2-1	many	.	TRBV14
TGTGCCAGCAGTTACTCGATGTCGGGGGGGCGCAATGAGCAGTTCTTC	CASSYSMSGGRNEQFF	TRBJ2-1	many	TRBD2	TRBV6-2/TRBV6-3
TGTGCCAGCAGATCCCTAGCGGGGGGGTACCAAGAGACCCAGTACTTC	CASRSLAGGYQETQYF	TRBJ2-5	once	TRBD2	TRBV11-2
TGTGCCAGCTCACAAGGACAGAGTCGGGCTTTCTTT	CASSQGQSRAFF	TRBJ1-1	many	.	TRBV18
TGCGCCAGCAGTTCACACGGGACAGGGGACACTGAAGCTTTCTTT	CASSSHGTGDTEAFF	TRBJ1-1	many	TRBD1	TRBV5-1
TGTGCCAGCAGCCTAAGGGAAATGAACACTGAAGCTTTCTTT	CASSLREMNTEAFF	TRBJ1-1	few	.	TRBV3-1
TGCAGTGCCGCGCCGGGGATGAGCTCCTACAATGAGCAGTTCTTC	CSAAPGMSSYNEQFF	TRBJ2-1	many	.	TRBV20-1
TGTGCCAGCAACAAAGGTGGGGGGCTCACAGATACGCAGTATTTT	CASNKGGGLTDTQYF	TRBJ2-3	few	.	TRBV11-2
TGTGCCAGCAGGAGGTACAGGGGGAGGAGTACGGAAAAACTGTTTTTT	CASRRYRGRSTEKLFF	TRBJ1-4	many	TRBD1	TRBV28
TGTGCCAGCAGTGTACAAGGAGGTGGAAGCAATCAGCCCCAGCATTTT	CASSVQGGGSNQPQHF	TRBJ1-5	few	.	TRBV12-3/TRBV12-4
TGTGCCAGCGCCAGGGGCCTGAGCACAGATACGCAGTATTTT	CASARGLSTDTQYF	TRBJ2-3	many	.	TRBV6-1
TGTGCCAGCAGCCAGATCGACGGACCTAACTATGGCTACACCTTC	CASSQIDGPNYGYTF	TRBJ1-2	.	.	TRBV14
TGTGCCAGCAGCTTAGCGCTCGGGGCCACCGGGGAGCTGTTTTTT	CASSLALGATGELFF	TRBJ2-2	.	.	TRBV7-9
TGTGCCAGCAGTCTCAACCTAGAGAGGTCTGGAAACACCATATATTTT	CASSLNLERSGNTIYF	TRBJ1-3	few	.	TRBV27
TGCAGTGCGCGGCGACTCGGGACCCAGTACTTC	CSARRLGTQYF	TRBJ2-5	many	.	TRBV20-1
TGTGCCACCAGCAGAGAATTGGGACTAGTTTACGAGCAGTACTTC	CATSRELGLVYEQYF	TRBJ2-7	many	TRBD2	TRBV15
TGTGCCAGCAGTCCCCAGAGGGGGACCTTCTATGAAAAACTGTTTTTT	CASSPQRGTFYEKLFF	TRBJ1-4	many	.	TRBV27
TGCAGTGCTAGGAGCGGGGGCTACTACGAGCAGTACTTC	CSARSGGYYEQYF	TRBJ2-7	many	TRBD2	TRBV20-1
TGCAGTGCTAGAGATGAGTGGAGGGGGACAGGGGGTTTGTACGAGCAGTACTTC	CSARDEWRGTGGLYEQYF	TRBJ2-7	.	TRBD1	TRBV20-1
TGTGCCAGCCGGTCGGCGGGACTAGCGGGGAACACAGATACGCAGTATTTT	CASRSAGLAGNTDTQYF	TRBJ2-3	.	TRBD2	TRBV28
TGTGCCAGCAGCGGGACTAGCGGGGGCCCAGATACGCAGTATTTT	CASSGTSGGPDTQYF	TRBJ2-3	.	TRBD2	TRBV6-2/TRBV6-3
TGCGCCAGCAGCCAAGATTGGTGGGGCAACACAGATACGCAGTATTTT	CASSQDWWGNTDTQYF	TRBJ2-3	many	.	TRBV4-3
TGTGCCAGCAGTGCGAGGGGGTCACCTTCCACAGATACGCAGTATTTT	CASSARGSPSTDTQYF	TRBJ2-3	.	.	TRBV6-1
TGTGCCAGCAGAGACAGGGATCAGCCCCAGCATTTT	CASRDRDQPQHF	TRBJ1-5	many	TRBD1	TRBV28
TGTGCCACCAGTGACCCTACGGGACGGCTAGTCAATGAGCAGTTCTTC	CATSDPTGRLVNEQFF	TRBJ2-1	many	.	TRBV24-1
TGCACTGGGGGGGGACCAGCTAACTATGGCTACACCTTC	CTGGGPANYGYTF	TRBJ1-2	many	.	TRBV20-1
TGCAGTGCCAAGACAGGAAGCAATCAGCCCCAGCATTTT	CSAKTGSNQPQHF	TRBJ1-5	many	.	TRBV20-1
TGTGCCAGCAGGGTGACAGGGAGGAACACTGAAGCTTTCTTT	CASRVTGRNTEAFF	TRBJ1-1	few	TRBD1	TRBV12-3/TRBV12-4
TGTGCCAGCAGCCCGGACAGGGATAGAGATACGCAGTATTTT	CASSPDRDRDTQYF	TRBJ2-3	few	TRBD1	TRBV5-5
TGCGCCAGCAGGCACGCGGGGGCGGAGCAGTTCTTC	CASRHAGAEQFF	TRBJ2-1	.	.	TRBV4-1
TGTGCCAGCTCACCAGCTCTAGCGGGTGCCCCCCACGAGCAGTACTTC	CASSPALAGAPHEQYF	TRBJ2-7	many	TRBD2	TRBV18
TGTGCCAGCTCACCCAATAGCCGGGACACCAAGTACTTC	CASSPNSRDTKYF	TRBJ2-7	many	.	TRBV18
TGTGCCAGCAGACGAACAGGTTTGGGCAATCAGCCCCAGCATTTT	CASRRTGLGNQPQHF	TRBJ1-5	.	.	TRBV6-2/TRBV6-3
TGTGCCAGCAGTTTACAGGGGCGCCACAATGAGCAGTTCTTC	CASSLQGRHNEQFF	TRBJ2-1	many	.	TRBV28
TGTGCCAGCAGCCCGGACAGGGGGTACTCCTATAATTCACCCCTCCACTTT	CASSPDRGYSYNSPLHF	TRBJ1-6	few	TRBD1	TRBV3-1
TGTGCCAGCTCACCGTCGGGACAGAACTACGAGCAGTACTTC	CASSPSGQNYEQYF	TRBJ2-7	many	TRBD1	TRBV18
TGTGCCAGCAGTTTCTCCGGACATTACGAAAAACTGTTTTTT	CASSFSGHYEKLFF	TRBJ1-4	.	.	TRBV27
TGTGCCAGCAGCTTGGACCGCACCCTTTCCTACGAGCAGTACTTC	CASSLDRTLSYEQYF	TRBJ2-7	many	.	TRBV11-2
TGCAGTGCTAGAGGGCGGAGCACTGAAGCTTTCTTT	CSARGRSTEAFF	TRBJ1-1	many	.	TRBV20-1
TGTGCCAGCAGTGATCCCAGGGTGGGGAATCAGCCCCAGCATTTT	CASSDPRVGNQPQHF	TRBJ1-5	many	.	TRBV2
TGTGCCAGCAGTTTTACTCCTCCGGGCACTGAAGCTTTCTTT	CASSFTPPGTEAFF	TRBJ1-1	many	.	TRBV27
TGTGCCAGCAGCTCGACAGGGTTTTCCTACAATGAGCAGTTCTTC	CASSSTGFSYNEQFF	TRBJ2-1	many	TRBD1	TRBV7-8
TGTGCCATCAGTGGGTCCGGGACAGGGATCAAGTCCTACGAGCAGTACTTC	CAISGSGTGIKSYEQYF	TRBJ2-7	.	TRBD1	TRBV10-3
TGTGCCAGCAGCAGGGACGTCGGCGAGCAGTACTTC	CASSRDVGEQYF	TRBJ2-7	many	.	TRBV12-3/TRBV12-4
TGTGCCAGCAGTACCCATCCGGGACAGGGTGACTATGGCTACACCTTC	CASSTHPGQGDYGYTF	TRBJ1-2	many	TRBD1	TRBV12-3/TRBV12-4
TGCGCCAGCAGCCCACTCCCCACGGGGGGTACCTACAATGAGCAGTTCTTC	CASSPLPTGGTYNEQFF	TRBJ2-1	.	TRBD2	TRBV5-1
TGTGCCATCAAGACTCAGGGGAACACTGAAGCTTTCTTT	CAIKTQGNTEAFF	TRBJ1-1	many	.	TRBV10-3
TGTGCCAGCTCACCGGTGGGGGCTTCGGACACTGAAGCTTTCTTT	CASSPVGASDTEAFF	TRBJ1-1	many	.	TRBV18
TGTGCCAGCAGAGGACTAGCGGGGGGGCCCCAGTACTTC	CASRGLAGGPQYF	TRBJ2-5	many	TRBD2	TRBV2